This T cell receptor (beta chain) was retrieved from a study of PD-1 blockade in classical Hodgkin lymphoma (TCRdb year 2020). About the full investigation: Nivolumab dosing was 3 mg/kg intravenously every 2 weeks, continuing until either disease progression or unacceptable toxicity. The study used TCR beta sequencing and CyTOF to define a peripheral blood immune signature of response to PD-1 blockade in classical Hodgkin lymphoma.

The germline V gene provides CDR1 SGHRS and CDR2 YFSETQ. V is trimmed back by 4 bases and J by 9 bases, and the junction contains 10 bases that no gene match accounts for. Reading from cysteine to phenylalanine, the CDR3 counts 14 amino acids. Just CDR3 DNA is preserved here, 42 bases in frame from base 1. In the paper's terms, the time point label means: cycle 2 day 1 (C2D1) of nivolumab. Every trial patient had relapsed following autologous stem cell transplantation, and prior brentuximab vedotin exposure was what differed among cohorts A, B and C. The trial cohort included 45 to 65 patients with relapsed/refractory classical Hodgkin lymphoma, and each patient had a best overall response of complete response, partial response or progressive disease. Single-agent nivolumab was administered to trial patients in the multi-cohort phase II CheckMate 205 trial. An independent review committee assessed best overall response using the 2007 International Working Group response criteria. Trial PBMCs were collected immediately before nivolumab initiation (C1D1) and during therapy at cycle 2 day 1 and cycle 4 day 1. After peripheral blood was drawn into 8 mL Vacutainer Cell Preparation Tubes, PBMCs were isolated by centrifugation and then cryopreserved.

About this clone: What antigen it recognizes has not been identified. It has no much larger one-base neighbor in the sample; base qualities were not kept.

What the study reported, not specific to this receptor: Lower diversity was observed in patients in whom nivolumab was started less than 1 year after ASCT, and these patients were excluded from later analyses so that confounding by immune reconstitution would be avoided. Baseline diversity similar to that of newly diagnosed patients was observed in trial patients achieving complete response, whereas significantly lower diversity was observed in partial responders and progressors. CD4+ but not CD8+ TCR diversity rose significantly by C4D1 (p=0.0027 vs p=0.16), most apparent in complete responders (p=0.02). Only a single clinical trial cohort was studied, and what caused the repertoire differences, possibly disease activity or prior therapy, remained undefined. Baseline TCR diversity was reported to be lower in newly diagnosed patients than in healthy donors and to be lower still in relapsed/refractory patients.

Genomic DNA was extracted with the Qiagen DNeasy kit from unsorted PBMCs and from negatively selected CD4+ and CD8+ fractions. Using primers that anneal to V and J segments, immunoSEQ multiplex PCR amplified the TCR beta CDR3 regions. Amplification bias was minimized using a synthetic immune receptor repertoire, and residual bias was removed computationally after sequencing. The authors processed their data as follows. Custom Python scripts were used to quantify repertoire diversity as the Shannon entropy index. Unsorted, CD4+ and CD8+ repertoires were examined separately, except in combined analyses, for which CD4+ and CD8+ sequences were merged in silico. Clonal expansion was defined as at least a 2-fold frequency increase after treatment relative to C1D1, with a pseudocount of 0.5 for undetected baseline clones. Singleton clones were defined as clones with 0 or 1 copy at C1D1, and non-singleton clones were defined as clones with 2 or more copies. Clones expanded in unsorted samples were labelled as CD4+, CD8+ or unknown by matching protein sequences in sorted samples from the same patient. Diversity changes from C1D1 to C4D1 were tested in paired samples using Wilcoxon tests. What TCRdb holds here is the immuneACCESS table cut down to in-frame rearrangements. Part of the clones is not present; checked against another copy, under half of the missing clones reflect an unresolved V gene, and the others are unexplained. The D gene and trimming were derived from the DNA, and the V and J assignments and clone size from that table. The table for this sample lists roughly 45,000 clones; around three quarters of them were counted only once. The top ten constitute about 3% of the sample.

This sample comprised peripheral blood mononuclear cells (PBMCs), obtained before the second cycle of nivolumab. This TCR was recovered from a human donor with classical Hodgkin lymphoma. The rearrangement combines TRBV5-1 with TRBJ1-2; 9 bases in the middle match TRBD1. The DNA sequence follows: TGCGCCAGCAGCCCGGACAGGGGAGGACAAAGCTACACCTTC. This translates into CASSPDRGGQSYTF.